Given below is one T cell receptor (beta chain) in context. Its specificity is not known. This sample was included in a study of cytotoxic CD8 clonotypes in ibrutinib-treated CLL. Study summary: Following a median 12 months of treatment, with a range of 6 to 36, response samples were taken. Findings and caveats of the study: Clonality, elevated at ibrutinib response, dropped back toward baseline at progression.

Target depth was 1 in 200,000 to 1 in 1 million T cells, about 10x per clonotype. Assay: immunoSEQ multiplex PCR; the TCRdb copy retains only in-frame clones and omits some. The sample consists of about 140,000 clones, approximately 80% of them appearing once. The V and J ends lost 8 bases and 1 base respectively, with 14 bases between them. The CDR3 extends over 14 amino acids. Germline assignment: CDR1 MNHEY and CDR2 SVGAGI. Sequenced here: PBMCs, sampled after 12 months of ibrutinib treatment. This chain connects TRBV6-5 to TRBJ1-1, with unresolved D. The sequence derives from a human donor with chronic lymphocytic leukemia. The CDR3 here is CASGLRVKNTEAFF. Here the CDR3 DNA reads TGTGCCAGCGGCCTAAGGGTAAAGAACACTGAAGCTTTCTTT.